This T cell receptor beta chain was captured in a study of T cell repertoires in cytomegalovirus infection. One entry per CDR3 protein, called by TCRdb with MiXCR from the reads. The sample carries around 170,000 distinct CDR3 sequences, approximately 17% recorded once. Findings and caveats of the study: The study identified carriers of CMV plus the relevant HLA from cumulative public TCR beta family frequency. CMV-specific HLA-C-restricted TCR beta clonotypes dominated the ex vivo response.

Regarding this clonotype: No antigen is known for it.

Sequenced input: CD8+ T cells from PBMCs. The TCR comes from a human donor in good health (CMV status not recorded). Some clones in this sample may be carry-over from other donors' samples.

CDR3 coding DNA: TGCGCCAGCAGTGAGTTGGGGACCCAAGATACGCAGTATTTT. The encoded protein is CASSELGTQDTQYF. J is TRBJ2-3 and V is TRBV10-2; the D gene could be TRBD1 or TRBD2 (5 bases each). The CDR3 runs to 14 residues. Trimming shortened V by 1 base and J by 5 bases, and 10 bases separated the two germline ends. The germline CDR1 and CDR2 sequences are WSHSY and SAAADI.